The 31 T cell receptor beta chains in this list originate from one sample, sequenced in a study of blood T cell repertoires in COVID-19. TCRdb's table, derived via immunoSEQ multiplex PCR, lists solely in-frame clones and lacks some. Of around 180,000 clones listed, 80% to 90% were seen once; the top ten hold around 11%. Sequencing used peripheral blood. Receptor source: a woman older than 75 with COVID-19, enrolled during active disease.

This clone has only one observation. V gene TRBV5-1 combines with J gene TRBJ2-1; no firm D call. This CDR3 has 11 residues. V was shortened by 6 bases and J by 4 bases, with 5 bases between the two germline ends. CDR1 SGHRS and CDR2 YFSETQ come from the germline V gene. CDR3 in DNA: TGCGCCAGCATCCTTTACAATGAGCAGTTCTTC. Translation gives CASILYNEQFF.

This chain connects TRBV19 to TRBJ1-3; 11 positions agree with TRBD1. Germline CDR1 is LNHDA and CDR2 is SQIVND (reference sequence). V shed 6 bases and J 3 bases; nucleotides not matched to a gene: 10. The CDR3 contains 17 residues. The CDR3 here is CASSRSRTGGNGNTIYF. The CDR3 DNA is TGTGCCAGTAGCCGCTCCAGGACAGGGGGCAATGGAAACACCATATATTTT.

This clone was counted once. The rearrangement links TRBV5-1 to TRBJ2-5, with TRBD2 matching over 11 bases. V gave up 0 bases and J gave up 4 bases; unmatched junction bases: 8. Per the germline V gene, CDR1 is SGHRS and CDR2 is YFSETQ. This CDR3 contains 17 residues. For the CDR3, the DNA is TGCGCCAGCAGCTTGGGAGTTAGCGGGGGGGCCCGAGAGACCCAGTACTTC. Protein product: CASSLGVSGGARETQYF. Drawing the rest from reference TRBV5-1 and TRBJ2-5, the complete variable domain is KAGVTQTPRYLIKTRGQQVTLSCSPISGHRSVSWYQQTPGQGLQFLFEYFSETQRNKGNFPGRFSGRQFSNSRSEMNVSTLELGDSALYLCASSLGVSGGARETQYFGPGTRLLVL.

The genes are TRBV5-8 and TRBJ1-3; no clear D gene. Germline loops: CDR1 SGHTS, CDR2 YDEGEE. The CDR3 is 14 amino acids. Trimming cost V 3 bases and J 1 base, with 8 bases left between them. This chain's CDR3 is CASSSVWSGNTIYF. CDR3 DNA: TGTGCCAGCAGCTCGGTATGGTCTGGAAACACCATATATTTT.

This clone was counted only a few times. Written as DNA, the CDR3 is TGTGCCAGCAGAAAACAGGGATATGGCTACACCTTC. Encoded protein: CASRKQGYGYTF. The V and J genes are TRBV27 and TRBJ1-2; D perhaps matches TRBD1 (6 bases). Germline loops: CDR1 MNHEY, CDR2 SMNVEV (reference sequence). V lost 6 bases to trimming and J lost 5 bases, with 10 bases between them. This CDR3 has 12 amino acids.

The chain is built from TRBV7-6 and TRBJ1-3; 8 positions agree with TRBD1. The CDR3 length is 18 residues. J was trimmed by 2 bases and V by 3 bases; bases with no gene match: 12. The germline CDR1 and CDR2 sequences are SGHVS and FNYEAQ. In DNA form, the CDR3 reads TGTGCCAGCAGCTTCGTGTCCCCGGACAGGGCGGCTGGAAACACCATATATTTT. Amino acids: CASSFVSPDRAAGNTIYF.

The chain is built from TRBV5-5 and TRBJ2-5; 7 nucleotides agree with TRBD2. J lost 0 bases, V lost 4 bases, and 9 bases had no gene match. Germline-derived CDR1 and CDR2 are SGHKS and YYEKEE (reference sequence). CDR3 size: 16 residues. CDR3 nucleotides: TGTGCCAGCAGCCGGACTAGTGGGCGGTACCAAGAGACCCAGTACTTC. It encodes CASSRTSGRYQETQYF.

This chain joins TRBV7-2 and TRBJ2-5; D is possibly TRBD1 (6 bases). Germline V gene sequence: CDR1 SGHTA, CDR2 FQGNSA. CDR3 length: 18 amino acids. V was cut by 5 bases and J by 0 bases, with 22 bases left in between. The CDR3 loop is CASSPQPGDTLYQETQYF. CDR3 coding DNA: TGTGCCAGCAGCCCCCAACCAGGGGACACCCTGTACCAAGAGACCCAGTACTTC.

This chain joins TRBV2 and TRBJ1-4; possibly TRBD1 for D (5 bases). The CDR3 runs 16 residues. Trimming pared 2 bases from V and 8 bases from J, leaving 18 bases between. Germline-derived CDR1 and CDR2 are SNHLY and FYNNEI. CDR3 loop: CASSESRGTRGEKLFF. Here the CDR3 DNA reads TGTGCCAGCAGTGAATCCCGGGGCACGCGGGGGGAAAAACTGTTTTTT.

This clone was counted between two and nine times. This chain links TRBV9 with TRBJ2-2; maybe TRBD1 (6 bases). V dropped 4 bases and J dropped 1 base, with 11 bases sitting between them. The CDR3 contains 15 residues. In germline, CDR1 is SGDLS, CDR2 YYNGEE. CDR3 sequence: CASSPLGQNTGELFF. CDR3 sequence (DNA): TGTGCCAGCAGCCCTCTGGGACAGAACACCGGGGAGCTGTTTTTT.

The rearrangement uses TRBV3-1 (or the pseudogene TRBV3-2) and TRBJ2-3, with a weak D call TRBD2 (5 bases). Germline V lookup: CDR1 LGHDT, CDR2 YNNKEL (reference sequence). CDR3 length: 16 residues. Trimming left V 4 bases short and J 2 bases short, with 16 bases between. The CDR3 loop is CASSPYVASPTDTQYF. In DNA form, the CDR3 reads TGTGCCAGCAGCCCCTACGTGGCTAGCCCCACAGATACGCAGTATTTT.

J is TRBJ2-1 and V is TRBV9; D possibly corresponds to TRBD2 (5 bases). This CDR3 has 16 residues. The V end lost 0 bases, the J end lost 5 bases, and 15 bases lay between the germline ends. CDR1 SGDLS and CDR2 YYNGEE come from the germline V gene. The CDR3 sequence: CASSVGASNFDNEQFF. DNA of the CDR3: TGTGCCAGCAGCGTAGGGGCTAGCAATTTCGACAATGAGCAGTTCTTC.

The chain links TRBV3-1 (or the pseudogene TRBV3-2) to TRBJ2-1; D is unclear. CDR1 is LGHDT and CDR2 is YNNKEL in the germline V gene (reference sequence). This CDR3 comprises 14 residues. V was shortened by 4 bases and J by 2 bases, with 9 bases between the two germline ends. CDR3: CASSRQRAYNEQFF. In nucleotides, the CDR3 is TGTGCCAGCAGCCGCCAGCGCGCCTACAATGAGCAGTTCTTC.

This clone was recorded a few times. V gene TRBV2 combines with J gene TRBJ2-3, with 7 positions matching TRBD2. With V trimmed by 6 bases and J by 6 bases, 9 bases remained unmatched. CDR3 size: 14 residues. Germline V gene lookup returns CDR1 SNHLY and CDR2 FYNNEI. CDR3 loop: CASSLELAGDTQYF. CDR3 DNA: TGTGCCAGCAGCCTGGAGTTAGCGGGTGATACGCAGTATTTT.

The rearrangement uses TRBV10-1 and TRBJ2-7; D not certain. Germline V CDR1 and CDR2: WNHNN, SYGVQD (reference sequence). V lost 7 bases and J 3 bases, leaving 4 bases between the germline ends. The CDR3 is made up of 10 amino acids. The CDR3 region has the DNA TGCGCCAGCACTATCTACGAGCAGTACTTC. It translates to CASTIYEQYF.

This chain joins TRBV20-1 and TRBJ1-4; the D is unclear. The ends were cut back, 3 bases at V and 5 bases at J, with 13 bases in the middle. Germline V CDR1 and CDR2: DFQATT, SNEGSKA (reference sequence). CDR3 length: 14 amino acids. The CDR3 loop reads CSASHFRQNEKLFF. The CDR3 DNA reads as TGCAGTGCTAGTCACTTCAGGCAAAATGAAAAACTGTTTTTT.

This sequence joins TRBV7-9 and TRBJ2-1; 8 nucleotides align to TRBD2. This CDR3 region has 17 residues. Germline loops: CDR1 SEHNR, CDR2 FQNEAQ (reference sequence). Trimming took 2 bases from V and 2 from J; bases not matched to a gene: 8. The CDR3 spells CASSLKRRLAPYNEQFF. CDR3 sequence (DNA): TGTGCCAGCAGCTTAAAAAGGAGACTAGCGCCCTACAATGAGCAGTTCTTC.

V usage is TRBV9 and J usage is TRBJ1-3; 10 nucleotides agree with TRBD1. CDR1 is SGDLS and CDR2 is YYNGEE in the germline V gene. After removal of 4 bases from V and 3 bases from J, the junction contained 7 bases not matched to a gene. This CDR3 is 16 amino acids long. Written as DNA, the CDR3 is TGTGCCAGCAGCTCCCGGACAGGGGGGGATGGAAACACCATATATTTT. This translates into CASSSRTGGDGNTIYF.

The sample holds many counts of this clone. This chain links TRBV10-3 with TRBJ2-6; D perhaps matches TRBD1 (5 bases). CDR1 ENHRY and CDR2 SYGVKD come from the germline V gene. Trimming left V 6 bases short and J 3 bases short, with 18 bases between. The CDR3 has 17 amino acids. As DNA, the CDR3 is TGTGCCATCAGAGAACAGGTCCCGGCGGATGGGGCCAACGTCCTGACTTTC. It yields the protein CAIREQVPADGANVLTF.

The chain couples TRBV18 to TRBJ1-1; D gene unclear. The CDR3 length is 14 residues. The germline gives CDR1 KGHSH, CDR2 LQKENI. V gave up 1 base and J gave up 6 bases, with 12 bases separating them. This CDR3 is CASSPLNPGSEAFF. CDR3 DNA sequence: TGTGCCAGCTCACCACTTAACCCGGGTTCTGAAGCTTTCTTT.

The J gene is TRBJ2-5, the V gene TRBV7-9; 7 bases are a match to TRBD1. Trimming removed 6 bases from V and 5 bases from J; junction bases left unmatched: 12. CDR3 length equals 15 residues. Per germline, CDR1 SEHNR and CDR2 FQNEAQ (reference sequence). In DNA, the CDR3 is TGTGCCAGCAGTTCCGACAGGGTGAAAGTCGAGACCCAGTACTTC. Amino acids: CASSSDRVKVETQYF.

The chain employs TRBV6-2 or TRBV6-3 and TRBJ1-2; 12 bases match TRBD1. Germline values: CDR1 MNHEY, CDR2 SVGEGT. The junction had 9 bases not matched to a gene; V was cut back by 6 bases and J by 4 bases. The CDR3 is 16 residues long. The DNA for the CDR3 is TGTGCCAGCAGCCCCGCCGGGACAGGGGGCGGCTATGGCTACACCTTC. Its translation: CASSPAGTGGGYGYTF.

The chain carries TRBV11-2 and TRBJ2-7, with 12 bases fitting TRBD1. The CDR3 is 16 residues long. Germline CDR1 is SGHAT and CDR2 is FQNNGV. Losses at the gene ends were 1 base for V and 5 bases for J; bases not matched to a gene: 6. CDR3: CASSLVGTGGVNEQYF. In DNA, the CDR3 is TGTGCCAGCAGCTTAGTCGGGACAGGGGGCGTAAACGAGCAGTACTTC.

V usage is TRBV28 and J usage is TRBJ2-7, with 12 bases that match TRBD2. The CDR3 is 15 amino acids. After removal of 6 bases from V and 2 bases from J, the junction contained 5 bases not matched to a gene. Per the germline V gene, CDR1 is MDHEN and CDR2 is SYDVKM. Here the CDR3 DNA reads TGTGCCAGCAGGGAGACTAGCGGGAGCCCCTACGAGCAGTACTTC. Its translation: CASRETSGSPYEQYF.

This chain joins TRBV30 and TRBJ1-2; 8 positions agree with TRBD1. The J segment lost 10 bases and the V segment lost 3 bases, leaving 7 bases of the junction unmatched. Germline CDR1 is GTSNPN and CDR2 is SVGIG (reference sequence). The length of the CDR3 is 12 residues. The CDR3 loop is CAWRGQVWDYTF. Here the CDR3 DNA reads TGTGCCTGGAGGGGACAGGTGTGGGACTACACCTTC.

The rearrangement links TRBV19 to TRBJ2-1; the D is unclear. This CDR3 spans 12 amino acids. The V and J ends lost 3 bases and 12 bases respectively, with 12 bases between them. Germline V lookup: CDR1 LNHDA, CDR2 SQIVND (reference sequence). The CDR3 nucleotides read TGTGCCAGTAGTATTTATGGAGACGGGCAGTTCTTC. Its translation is CASSIYGDGQFF.

CDR3 coding DNA: TGTGCCAGCAGGCGACAGGGGTATAGCAATCAGCCCCAGCATTTT. This codes for CASRRQGYSNQPQHF. This chain uses TRBV6-5 with TRBJ1-5; 8 nucleotides align to TRBD1. Trimming at V came to 6 bases and at J to 0 bases, leaving 4 bases not matched to a gene. Looked up from germline, CDR1 is MNHEY and CDR2 is SVGAGI. This CDR3 region has 15 residues.

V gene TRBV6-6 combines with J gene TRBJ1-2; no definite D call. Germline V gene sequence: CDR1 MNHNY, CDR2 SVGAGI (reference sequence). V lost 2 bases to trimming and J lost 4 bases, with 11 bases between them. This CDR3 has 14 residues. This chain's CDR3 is CASSYGGGLYGYTF. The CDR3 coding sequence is TGTGCCAGCAGTTACGGAGGCGGGCTCTATGGCTACACCTTC.

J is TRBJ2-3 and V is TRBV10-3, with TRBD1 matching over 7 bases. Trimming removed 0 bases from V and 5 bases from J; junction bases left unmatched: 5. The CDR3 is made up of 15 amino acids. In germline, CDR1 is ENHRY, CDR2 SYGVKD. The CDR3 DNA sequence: TGTGCCATCAGTGAGTCGAGGGGGCAGAAAGATACGCAGTATTTT. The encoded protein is CAISESRGQKDTQYF.

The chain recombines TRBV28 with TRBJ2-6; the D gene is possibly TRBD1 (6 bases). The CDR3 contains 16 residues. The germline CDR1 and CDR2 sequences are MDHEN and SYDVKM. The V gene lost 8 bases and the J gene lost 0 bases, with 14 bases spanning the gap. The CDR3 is CASRQGGLSGANVLTF. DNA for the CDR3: TGTGCCAGCCGCCAAGGGGGTCTCTCTGGGGCCAACGTCCTGACTTTC.

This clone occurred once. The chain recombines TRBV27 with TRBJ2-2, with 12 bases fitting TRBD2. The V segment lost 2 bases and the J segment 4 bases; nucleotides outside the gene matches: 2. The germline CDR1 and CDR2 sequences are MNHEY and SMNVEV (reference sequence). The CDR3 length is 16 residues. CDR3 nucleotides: TGTGCCAGCAGTTTAGGACTAGCGGGATTCACCGGGGAGCTGTTTTTT. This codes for CASSLGLAGFTGELFF.